Listed below are T cell receptor beta chains from one sample, sequenced in a study of OX40 agonist ivuxolimab in advanced cancers. TCRdb's table, derived via immunoSEQ multiplex PCR, lists solely in-frame clones and lacks some. The table lists 55,000 to 80,000 clones, 92% of them singletons, with 0.62% in the top ten. The sample was CD4+ or CD8+ T cells sorted from blood, taken in a trial of the OX40 agonist ivuxolimab. These receptor sequences come from an adult with an advanced solid tumor such as melanoma, head and neck, liver or kidney cancer. CDR3s include the opening cysteine and the closing phenylalanine or tryptophan. A D gene is named only where the DNA matches it firmly. A clone size is listed for some rows: how often the clone was seen (once, few, many), or a class if it is expanded.

>TRBJ2-7|NA|11|TRBV6-5|NA
TGTGCCAGCAGTTACGGTGGAGAGCAGTACTTC
CASSYGGEQYF
>TRBJ2-5|NA|13|TRBV5-1|NA
TGCGCCAGCAAGGCAGGGAAGAAAGAGACCCAGTACTTC
CASKAGKKETQYF
>TRBJ2-7|NA|14|TRBV6-1|NA
TGTGCCAGCAGTGAACGGGGGGCGTCCTACGAGCAGTACTTC
CASSERGASYEQYF
>TRBJ2-3|NA|12|TRBV10-1|NA
TGCGCCAGCAGTAGGGACACAGATACGCAGTATTTT
CASSRDTDTQYF
>TRBJ2-2|NA|15|TRBV7-2|NA
TGTGCCAGCAGCTTGATGGGGGGGAACACCGGGGAGCTGTTTTTT
CASSLMGGNTGELFF
>TRBJ2-1|NA|15|TRBV7-2|NA
TGTGCCAGCAGCATAGACTCCGACCGATACAATGAGCAGTTCTTC
CASSIDSDRYNEQFF
>TRBJ2-2|few|14|TRBV7-3|NA
TGTGCCAGCAGCTTAATGGGGTTGACCGGGGAGCTGTTTTTT
CASSLMGLTGELFF
>TRBJ1-2|few|14|TRBV7-8|NA
TGTGCCAGCAGGGATACCGGGATCCGGGGTGGCTACACCTTC
CASRDTGIRGGYTF
>TRBJ2-1|NA|14|TRBV30|NA
TGTGCCTGGAGTCGGACGGACTCCTACAATGAGCAGTTCTTC
CAWSRTDSYNEQFF
>TRBJ2-3|once|13|TRBV5-1|NA
TGCGCCAGCAGCCCGGACCAACCCACTAATGAGTATTTT
CASSPDQPTNEYF
>TRBJ2-5|NA|13|TRBV19|NA
TGTGCCAGTAGTATGGGACTCCAAGAGACCCAGTACTTC
CASSMGLQETQYF
>TRBJ2-7|NA|14|TRBV29-1|NA
TGCAGCGTTGGGGGGACGGGGGCGCGCTACGAGCAGTACTTC
CSVGGTGARYEQYF
>TRBJ1-1|NA|11|TRBV2|NA
TGTGCCAGCAGGCAACAGGGTGAAGCTTTCTTT
CASRQQGEAFF
>TRBJ1-3|NA|12|TRBV6-6|NA
TGTGCCAGCAAAACCGTTGGAAACACCATATATTTT
CASKTVGNTIYF
>TRBJ2-2|NA|13|TRBV11-3|NA
TGTGCCGTGGGGCAGGGACTCACCGGGGAGCTGTTTTTT
CAVGQGLTGELFF
>TRBJ2-7|NA|15|TRBV10-2|TRBD2
TGCGCCAGCAGTGACCTCGGGGGGATCTCCTACGAGCAGTACTTC
CASSDLGGISYEQYF
>TRBJ2-7|once|20|TRBV13|TRBD2
TGTGCCAGCAGCTTAAGGTCCAGGGGCGGGCTAGCGGGGGTGACCTACGAGCAGTACTTC
CASSLRSRGGLAGVTYEQYF
>TRBJ1-5|NA|16|TRBV5-4|NA
TGTGCCAGCAGCCTAGAGACAGGAATTAGCAATCAGCCCCAGCATTTT
CASSLETGISNQPQHF
>TRBJ1-6|NA|20|TRBV4-1|NA
TGCGCCAGCAGCCAAGATTCGGGGGGGGCTTGGAGCTCCTATAATTCACCCCTCCACTTT
CASSQDSGGAWSSYNSPLHF
>TRBJ1-2|NA|16|TRBV7-2|NA
TGTGCCAGCAGCTTAGTTTTGACAGCTGCTAACTATGGCTACACCTTC
CASSLVLTAANYGYTF
>TRBJ2-1|once|12|TRBV7-2|NA
TGTGCCAGCAGCTTACTATATGGCGCGTCGTTCTTC
CASSLLYGASFF
>TRBJ1-3|NA|13|TRBV30|TRBD1
TGTGCCTGGGGGACAGCGGGGGGTGGCACCATATATTTT
CAWGTAGGGTIYF
>TRBJ2-3|NA|17|TRBV2|TRBD2
TGTGCCAGCACTAAGGGAAAACTAGCGGGTCTCACAGATACGCAGTATTTT
CASTKGKLAGLTDTQYF
>TRBJ1-3|NA|12|TRBV29-1|NA
TGCAGCGCGTCGGGCTCTGGAAACACCATATATTTT
CSASGSGNTIYF
>TRBJ2-1|NA|12|TRBV5-1|NA
TGCGCCAGCAGCTTCTCGGACAATGAGCAGTTCTTC
CASSFSDNEQFF
>TRBJ2-1|once|14|TRBV21-1|NA
TGTGCCAGCAGCCGGCGGGAGGGCCGGTGTGAGCAGTTCTTC
CASSRREGRCEQFF
>TRBJ2-2|NA|17|TRBV12-5|NA
TGTGCTAGTGGTTTGGGGACGCCAGGGGCCGGAGCCGGGGAGCTGTTTTTT
CASGLGTPGAGAGELFF
>TRBJ2-1|once|15|TRBV19|TRBD2
TGTGCCAGTACCCCTAGCGGGGTTCCCGCCCATGAGCAGTTCTTC
CASTPSGVPAHEQFF
>TRBJ1-5|NA|16|TRBV6-1|TRBD1
TGTGCCAGCAGTGAAGGGACAGGGGCGGGCAATCAGCCCCAGCATTTT
CASSEGTGAGNQPQHF
>TRBJ2-7|NA|14|TRBV30|TRBD2
TGTGCCTGGAGGACTAGCGGGTCAGGATACGAGCAGTACTTC
CAWRTSGSGYEQYF
>TRBJ2-5|NA|11|TRBV6-5|NA
TGTGCCAGCTTCGGCGTCAGGGCCCAGTACTTC
CASFGVRAQYF
>TRBJ2-7|NA|14|TRBV30|NA
TGTGCCTGGAGTGTTACTGGGGGCCCCTACGAGCAGTACTTC
CAWSVTGGPYEQYF
>TRBJ2-7|NA|15|TRBV2|TRBD2
TGTGCCAGCAGTGATCCTAGCGGTCCAACCTACGAGCAGTACTTC
CASSDPSGPTYEQYF
>TRBJ2-1|NA|16|TRBV7-8|TRBD2
TGTGCCAGCAGCCCATCTAGCGGGGGCTCCTACAATGAGCAGTTCTTC
CASSPSSGGSYNEQFF
>TRBJ2-7|NA|17|TRBV18|NA
TGTGCCAGCTCACCACAAGAACTCACTTTAAGCTCCTACGAGCAGTACTTC
CASSPQELTLSSYEQYF
>TRBJ2-2|NA|21|TRBV9|NA
TGTGCCAGCAGCGTAGATGGGTATGGTACGGGTACGAGCGGGAACACCGGGGAGCTGTTTTTT
CASSVDGYGTGTSGNTGELFF
>TRBJ1-2|NA|14|TRBV6-1|TRBD1
TGTGCCAGCAGCGAAACGAAGGACAGGGATGGCTACACCTTC
CASSETKDRDGYTF
>TRBJ1-1|NA|14|TRBV10-3|NA
TGTGCCATCCAGGCAGGGCAGTCGAACACTGAAGCTTTCTTT
CAIQAGQSNTEAFF
>TRBJ2-1|NA|14|TRBV6-5|NA
TGTGCCAGCAGCCCGAGCGGACCCTACAATGAGCAGTTCTTC
CASSPSGPYNEQFF
>TRBJ1-3|NA|13|TRBV30|TRBD1
TGTGCCTGGGACAGGGGCGCTGGAAACACCATATATTTT
CAWDRGAGNTIYF
>TRBJ1-1|NA|14|TRBV2|TRBD1
TGTGCCAGCAGTGAAGCAGGGGGCGCGTCTGAAGCTTTCTTT
CASSEAGGASEAFF
>TRBJ1-5|NA|16|TRBV25-1|NA
TGTGCCAGCAGCCCCAGGGACCGAGGGAGCAATCAGCCCCAGCATTTT
CASSPRDRGSNQPQHF
>TRBJ2-7|NA|14|TRBV25-1|NA
TGTGCCAGCAGCTCCGGTGTTGGGGGCTACGAGCAGTACTTC
CASSSGVGGYEQYF
>TRBJ1-2|once|12|TRBV6-1|TRBD1
TGTGCCAGCAGTCAGGGGGCGAGTAGCTACACCTTC
CASSQGASSYTF
>TRBJ2-1|NA|15|TRBV11-1|TRBD2
TGTGCCAGCAGCGCGGGGACTAGCGGGAGGAGTGAGCAGTTCTTC
CASSAGTSGRSEQFF
>TRBJ2-1|NA|15|TRBV7-3|TRBD2
TGTGCCAGCAGCTTAGCGGGGGGGCGCGGCAATGAGCAGTTCTTC
CASSLAGGRGNEQFF
>TRBJ2-2|NA|16|TRBV6-6|NA
TGTGCCAGCAGTTACCCGCAGGGGGGGAACACCGGGGAGCTGTTTTTT
CASSYPQGGNTGELFF
>TRBJ2-7|NA|14|TRBV29-1|TRBD1
TGCAGCGCATTAACTACAGGGGGCGCGGGGGAGCAGTACTTC
CSALTTGGAGEQYF
>TRBJ1-1|NA|14|TRBV19|TRBD1
TGTGCCAGTAAACTCCAGGGGGCGCGCACTGAAGCTTTCTTT
CASKLQGARTEAFF
>TRBJ2-1|NA|16|TRBV7-8|TRBD2
TGTGCCAGCAGCTTAGCGCGAGCGGGGGCTTACAATGAGCAGTTCTTC
CASSLARAGAYNEQFF
>TRBJ2-1|NA|16|TRBV5-5|TRBD2
TGTGCCAGCAGGGCCCGGGGACTAGCGGGGGACAATGAGCAGTTCTTC
CASRARGLAGDNEQFF